A single T cell receptor beta chain is shown here with its context. This CDR3 has 8 residues. Germline CDR1 is SQVTM and CDR2 is ANQGSEA. The entry originates in a study of identical twins. TCRdb analysed the 5' RACE reads with MiXCR anew, one entry per CDR3 protein. The sample includes hundreds of thousands of distinct CDR3 sequences, approximately 20% of them seen just once. These records were also assigned to another study, of yellow fever vaccine responses in identical twins.

The sequencing sample was made of CD4+ T cells sorted from blood. The receptor was isolated from a woman between 18 and 29 years old in good health. The genes are TRBV29-1 and TRBJ2-5; D remains ambiguous. The DNA of the CDR3 is TGCAGACAAGAGACCCAGTACTTC. The encoded protein is CRQETQYF.